This TCR beta chain was sequenced during a study of CD8 T cells in Susac syndrome. Random-hexamer reverse transcription was applied to about 0.5 to 1 ug RNA. TCRdb re-analysed the immunoSEQ multiplex PCR reads in MiXCR, keeping a single row per CDR3 protein. The sample has about 120,000 distinct CDR3 sequences; over 90% are singletons. The CDR3 is 16 residues long. V was trimmed by 3 bases and J by 8 bases, leaving 20 bases between them. The germline V gene has CDR1 SGHAT and CDR2 FQNNGV. The sample taken for sequencing was CD8+ T cells from PBMCs. The rearrangement links TRBV11-2 to TRBJ2-1; no reliable D call. The receptor was isolated from a human donor with Susac syndrome. The CDR3 region has the DNA TGTGCCAGCAGCTTCCGTCCCGCGGACGATGGCGATGAGCAGTTCTTC. Encoded protein: CASSFRPADDGDEQFF. The entire variable domain, with the rest obtained from reference TRBV11-2 and TRBJ2-1, is as follows: EAGVAQSPRYKIIEKRQSVAFWCNPISGHATLYWYQQILGQGPKLLIQFQNNGVVDDSQLPKDRFSAERLKGVDSTLKIQPAKLEDSAVYLCASSFRPADDGDEQFFGPGTRLTVL.